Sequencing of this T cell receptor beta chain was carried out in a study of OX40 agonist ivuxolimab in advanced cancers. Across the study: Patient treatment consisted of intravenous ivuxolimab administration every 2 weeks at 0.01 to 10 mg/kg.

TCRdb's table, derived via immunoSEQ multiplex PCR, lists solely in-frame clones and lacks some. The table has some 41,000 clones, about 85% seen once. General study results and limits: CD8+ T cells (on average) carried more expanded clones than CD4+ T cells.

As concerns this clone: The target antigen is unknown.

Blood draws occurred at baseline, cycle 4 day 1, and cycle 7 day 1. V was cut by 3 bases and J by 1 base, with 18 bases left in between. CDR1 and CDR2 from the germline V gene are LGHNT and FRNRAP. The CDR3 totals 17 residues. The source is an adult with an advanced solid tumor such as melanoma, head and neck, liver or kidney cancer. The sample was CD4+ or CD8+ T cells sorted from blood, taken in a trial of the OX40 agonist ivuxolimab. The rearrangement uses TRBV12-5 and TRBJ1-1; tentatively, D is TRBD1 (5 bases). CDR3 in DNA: TGTGCTAGTGGTTTCCTTGAAATCAGGGCCCAGAACACTGAAGCTTTCTTT. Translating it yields CASGFLEIRAQNTEAFF.